This passage covers 13 T cell receptor beta chains from one sample sequenced in a study of regulatory T cells in long-lasting Graves disease. Both iRepertoire HTBI primers and Arm-PCR of CDR3 regions were used to build the TCR beta libraries. TCRdb processed the multiplex PCR reads anew with MiXCR; each CDR3 protein has one entry. The repertoire holds roughly 450,000 distinct CDR3 sequences, with around 20% as singletons. Noted time point: persistent/refractory GD, antithyroid drugs over 5 years with positive TRAb. Researchers made the TCR library from RNA that was extracted from PBMCs. The starting material was peripheral blood mononuclear cells (PBMCs), obtained when the disease was refractory, from a patient treated with antithyroid drugs. The origin of the receptors is a female donor with Graves disease.

In this sample, this clonotype turned up many times. This chain links TRBV2 with TRBJ2-7; D unclear. The V gene lost 2 bases and the J gene lost 7 bases, with 15 bases spanning the gap. The CDR3 length is 14 residues. Germline-derived CDR1 and CDR2 are SNHLY and FYNNEI. CDR3 residues: CASSEWHDTWEQYF. CDR3 bases: TGTGCCAGCAGTGAATGGCACGACACCTGGGAGCAGTACTTC. The whole variable domain, remainder taken from reference TRBV2 and TRBJ2-7, is EPEVTQTPSHQVTQMGQEVILRCVPISNHLYFYWYRQILGQKVEFLVSFYNNEISEKSEIFDDQFSVERPDGSNFTLKIRSTKLEDSAMYFCASSEWHDTWEQYFGPGTRLTVT.

The table lists this clonotype with a few counts. The gene calls are TRBV24-1 and TRBJ2-3; D gene ambiguous. The V gene lost 1 base and the J gene lost 5 bases, with 9 bases spanning the gap. Germline V gene data show CDR1 as KGHDR and CDR2 as SFDVKD. This CDR3 is 14 amino acids long. This CDR3 reads CATSDFVNRDTQYF. The CDR3 DNA sequence: TGTGCCACCAGTGATTTTGTGAACCGAGATACGCAGTATTTT.

The chain has TRBV4-2 and TRBJ2-7, with a tentative D call TRBD1 (5 bases). The V end was cut by 1 base, the J end by 0 bases, with 10 bases between. CDR3 length equals 15 residues. Germline assignment: CDR1 LGHNA and CDR2 YNFKEQ. CDR3 nucleotides: TGTGCCAGCAGCCAAGCGACAGCGAGCTCCTACGAGCAGTACTTC. Translating gives CASSQATASSYEQYF.

This clonotype was counted ten times or more. This sequence joins TRBV12-3 or TRBV12-4 and TRBJ1-5; TRBD1 is a possible D gene (6 bases). V lost 1 base to trimming and J lost 0 bases, with 10 bases between them. The CDR3 is made up of 16 amino acids. This CDR3 reads CASSLEGGDSNQPQHF. The CDR3 DNA reads as TGTGCCAGCAGTTTAGAGGGGGGAGATAGCAATCAGCCCCAGCATTTT.

This chain joins TRBV20-1 and TRBJ2-3; D call uncertain. This CDR3 is built from 14 residues. The V and J ends lost 5 bases and 1 base respectively, with 13 bases between them. CDR1 and CDR2 (germline): DFQATT, SNEGSKA (reference sequence). The CDR3 DNA follows: TGCAGTGCTTGGCCTACCCACCGCACAGATACGCAGTATTTT. It specifies CSAWPTHRTDTQYF.

There are a few counts of this clonotype. V gene TRBV28 combines with J gene TRBJ2-7, with 8 bases that match TRBD1. Looked up from germline, CDR1 is MDHEN and CDR2 is SYDVKM. This CDR3 region has 14 residues. The V and J ends lost 6 bases and 6 bases, in that order; junction bases with no gene match: 10. This CDR3 reads CASRLDRGTGEQYF. The CDR3 DNA is TGTGCCAGCAGACTTGACAGGGGTACCGGCGAGCAGTACTTC.

In this sample, this clonotype turned up a few times. The chain carries TRBV6-2 or TRBV6-3 and TRBJ1-2, with TRBD1 as a possible D gene (5 bases). The CDR3 has 13 residues. Between the trimmed V and J ends, which lost 4 bases and 2 bases, there was a span of 8 bases. From germline, CDR1 is MNHEY and CDR2 SVGEGT. CDR3 in DNA: TGTGCCAGCAGTTCGGGGGGGAACTATGGCTACACCTTC. Its translation is CASSSGGNYGYTF.

This clonotype occurred many times. This chain uses TRBV20-1 with TRBJ1-5; D is undetermined. V gave up 4 bases and J gave up 2 bases, with 12 bases separating them. CDR3 length equals 14 residues. CDR1 and CDR2 (germline): DFQATT, SNEGSKA (reference sequence). The CDR3 loop is CSANEGAGNQPQHF. CDR3 DNA: TGCAGTGCTAACGAGGGTGCAGGCAATCAGCCCCAGCATTTT.

The sample holds a few counts of this clonotype. The chain combines TRBV7-9 with TRBJ1-1; D is possibly TRBD1 (5 bases). V was shortened by 1 base and J by 3 bases, with 9 bases between the two germline ends. Germline loops: CDR1 SEHNR, CDR2 FQNEAQ (reference sequence). This CDR3 is built from 14 residues. The CDR3 DNA follows: TGTGCCAGCAGCTTAGAAGGGGTTTACACTGAAGCTTTCTTT. Its translation is CASSLEGVYTEAFF.

Many counts were recorded for this clonotype. V gene TRBV6-5 combines with J gene TRBJ2-7; D is undetermined. The V gene lost 3 bases and the J gene lost 6 bases, with 12 bases spanning the gap. The CDR3 is made up of 13 amino acids. Germline loops: CDR1 MNHEY, CDR2 SVGAGI. The CDR3 DNA reads TGTGCCAGCAGTTATCTTAGAGTTCCCGAGCAGTACTTC. It yields the protein CASSYLRVPEQYF.

This clonotype was found many times. The genes are TRBV6-1 and TRBJ2-7; D is unclear. The CDR3 consists of 15 residues. Germline-derived CDR1 and CDR2 are MNHNS and SASEGT. V shed 1 base and J shed 0 bases, with 10 bases lying between them. The CDR3 loop is CASSEVRVDSYEQYF. CDR3 coding DNA: TGTGCCAGCAGTGAAGTACGGGTGGACTCCTACGAGCAGTACTTC.

This clonotype was observed a single time. The rearrangement uses TRBV9 and TRBJ1-6, with D perhaps matching TRBD1 (5 bases). CDR1 SGDLS and CDR2 YYNGEE come from the germline V gene. V lost 0 bases, J lost 7 bases, and 11 bases lay in between. This CDR3 is built from 15 residues. The CDR3 coding sequence is TGTGCCAGCAGCGTAGGGGACGGCCCGAATTCACCCCTCCACTTT. As protein: CASSVGDGPNSPLHF.

This clonotype was recorded a few times. The rearrangement links TRBV27 to TRBJ1-1, with D perhaps TRBD1 (5 bases). V lost 8 bases to trimming and J lost 4 bases, with 14 bases between them. This CDR3 is built from 13 residues. Germline CDR1 is MNHEY and CDR2 is SMNVEV (reference sequence). CDR3 region: CASHGGSGTEAFF. The DNA for the CDR3 is TGTGCCAGCCACGGGGGGTCGGGCACTGAAGCTTTCTTT.